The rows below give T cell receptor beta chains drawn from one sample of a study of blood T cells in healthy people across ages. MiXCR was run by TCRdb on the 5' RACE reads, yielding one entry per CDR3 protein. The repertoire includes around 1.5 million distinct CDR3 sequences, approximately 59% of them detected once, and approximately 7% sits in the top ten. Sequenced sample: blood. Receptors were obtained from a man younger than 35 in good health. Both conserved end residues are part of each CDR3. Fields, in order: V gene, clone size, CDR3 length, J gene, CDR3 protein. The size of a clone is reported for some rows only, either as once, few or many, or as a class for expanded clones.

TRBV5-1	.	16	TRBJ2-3	CASSRGTGIDTDTQYF
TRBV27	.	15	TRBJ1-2	CASSPQKAGDYGYTF
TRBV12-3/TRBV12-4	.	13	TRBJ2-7	CASRRDRVYEQYF
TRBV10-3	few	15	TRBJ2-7	CAISDRDQTSYEQYF
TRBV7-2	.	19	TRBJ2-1	CASSTRHRIGPEPYNEQFF
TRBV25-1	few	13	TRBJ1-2	CASSESSNYGYTF
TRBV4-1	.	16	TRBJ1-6	CASSQDRQGLNSPLHF
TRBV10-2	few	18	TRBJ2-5	CASSDRLAGVRNSETQYF
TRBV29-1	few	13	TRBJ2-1	CTAELSAYNEQFF
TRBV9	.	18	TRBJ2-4	CASSAEGTGGIGKNIQYF
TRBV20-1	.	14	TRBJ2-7	CSARGQAENYEQYF
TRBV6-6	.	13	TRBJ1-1	CASSYQRDNEAFF
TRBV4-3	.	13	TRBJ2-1	CASSPDVPNEQFF
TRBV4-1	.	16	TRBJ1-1	CASSQDRGSMNTEAFF
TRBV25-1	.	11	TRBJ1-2	CASMGDYGYTF
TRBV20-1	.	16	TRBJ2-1	CSTTWTSGGLYNEQFF
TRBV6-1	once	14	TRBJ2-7	CASSVRDTTYEQYF
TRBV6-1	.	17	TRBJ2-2	CASSEYPGYSNTGELFF
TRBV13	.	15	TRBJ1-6	CASSFERSGNSPLHF
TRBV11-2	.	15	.	CASSPPQTSYYEQYF
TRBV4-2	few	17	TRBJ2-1	CASSPGLAGGQIHSEFF
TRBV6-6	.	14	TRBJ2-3	CASSCSGEVDTQYF
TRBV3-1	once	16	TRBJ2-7	CASSSQTSGQIYEQYF
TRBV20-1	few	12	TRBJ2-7	CSQTGTTYEQYF
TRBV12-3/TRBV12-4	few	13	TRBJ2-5	CASSKAVQETQYF
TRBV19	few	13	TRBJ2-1	CASSIRLDNEQFF
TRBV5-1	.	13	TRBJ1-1	CASSLEWGTEAFF
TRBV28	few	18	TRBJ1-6	CASSSKTSWTGYNSPLHF
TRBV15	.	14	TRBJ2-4	CATSREGTSGEQYF
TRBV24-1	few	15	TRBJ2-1	CATSDLGLYEGEQFF
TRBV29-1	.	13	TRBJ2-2	CSSRTSETGELFF
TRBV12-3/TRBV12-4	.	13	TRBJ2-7	CASSAKSSYEQYF
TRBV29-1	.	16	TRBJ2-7	CSVVLAGVSYPYEQYF
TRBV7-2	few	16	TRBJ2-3	CASSLLTSGYTDTQYF
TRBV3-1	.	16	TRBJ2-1	CASSKRSGQDRNEQFF
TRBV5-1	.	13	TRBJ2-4	CASRVEGGNIQYF
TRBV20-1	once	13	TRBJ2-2	CSAIDRGRGELFF
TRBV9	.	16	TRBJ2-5	CASSVDPGSSRETQYF
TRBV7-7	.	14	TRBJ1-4	CASSQGAGYEKLFF
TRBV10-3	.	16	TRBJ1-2	CAISESMAGANYGYTF
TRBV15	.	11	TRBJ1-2	CATSTVYGYTF
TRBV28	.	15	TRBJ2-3	CASTPVDGGTDTQYF
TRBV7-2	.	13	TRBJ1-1	CASSLEGNRGTFF